These 19 T cell receptor beta chains originate from one sample sequenced in a study of T-cell memory formation after mild COVID-19. Using its own MiXCR run on the 5' RACE reads, TCRdb lists one record per CDR3 protein. The sample has tens of thousands of distinct CDR3 sequences, approximately 13% seen once. The material sequenced was PBMCs or a T cell subset sorted from them (not recorded which). The receptors were sampled from an adult woman who had mild COVID-19 (a few samples of this study predate the infection). Cell type and time point are not known.

CDR3 amino acids: CASTASGRRYNEQFF. CDR3 bases: TGTGCCAGCACCGCTAGCGGAAGACGTTACAATGAGCAGTTCTTC. The genes are TRBV12-3 or TRBV12-4 and TRBJ2-1; TRBD2 aligns across 7 bases. V lost 7 bases to trimming and J lost 4 bases; unmatched junction nucleotides: 10. The CDR3 consists of 15 residues.

The V gene is TRBV7-9, the J gene TRBJ1-1; 8 nucleotides agree with TRBD1. From germline, CDR1 is SEHNR and CDR2 FQNEAQ (reference sequence). The length of the CDR3 is 17 residues. Trimming cost V 5 bases and J 6 bases; bases outside gene matches: 17. The CDR3 bases are TGTGCCAGCAGCGGGCCGGGACAGGTAACAACGGGCCCTGAAGCTTTCTTT. Its protein is CASSGPGQVTTGPEAFF.

This clonotype was seen only a few times. V is TRBV6-5 and J is TRBJ2-7; 8 nucleotides line up with TRBD1. V shed 2 bases and J 12 bases; nucleotides not matched to a gene: 3. CDR1 and CDR2 (germline): MNHEY, SVGAGI. The CDR3 sequence is 11 residues long. CDR3 sequence reads: CASSYPGGWYF. The CDR3 DNA follows: TGTGCCAGCAGTTACCCAGGGGGCTGGTACTTC.

This clonotype was seen more than once but under ten times. The rearrangement links TRBV7-2 to TRBJ2-1; 7 bases match TRBD1. Germline V gives CDR1 SGHTA, CDR2 FQGNSA. CDR3 length: 14 amino acids. J lost 8 bases, V lost 4 bases, and 8 bases had no gene match. CDR3 nucleotide sequence: TGTGCCAGCAGCTCTGAGGACAGGTTTGATGAGCAGTTCTTC. This gives the protein CASSSEDRFDEQFF.

This chain connects TRBV4-1 to TRBJ1-5, with D unclear. The germline CDR1 and CDR2 sequences are MGHRA and YSYEKL. Deletions cut 0 bases from V and 4 bases from J, with 10 bases between. This CDR3 region has 15 residues. The CDR3 DNA sequence: TGCGCCAGCAGCCAAGATGCGGGCAGGAATCAGCCCCAGCATTTT. Residues: CASSQDAGRNQPQHF.

V usage is TRBV27 and J usage is TRBJ1-1, with D maybe TRBD1 (6 bases). The germline V and J ends were trimmed by 3 bases and 8 bases, with 10 bases remaining between them. Germline-derived CDR1 and CDR2 are MNHEY and SMNVEV (reference sequence). The CDR3 is made up of 12 amino acids. CDR3 amino acids: CASSFWGAEAFF. CDR3 bases: TGTGCCAGCAGTTTTTGGGGGGCGGAAGCTTTCTTT.

In the case of this clonotype: A junction boundary mismatches the germline segment, possibly from a read error. The chain links TRBV5-6 to TRBJ2-6; D gene uncertain. The CDR3 consists of 16 residues. CDR1 SGHDT and CDR2 YYEEEE come from the germline V gene. Here the CDR3 reads CSSSLLMASGANVLTF. In DNA, the CDR3 is TGTTCCAGCAGCTTGCTTATGGCCTCTGGGGCCAACGTCCTGACTTTC.

A few counts support this clonotype. The V and J genes are TRBV7-3 and TRBJ2-1; 8 bases agree with TRBD2. Germline V gives CDR1 SGHTA, CDR2 FQGTGA. The CDR3 runs 16 residues. Trimming at V came to 5 bases and at J to 4 bases, leaving 10 bases not matched to a gene. The CDR3 is CASSVYRGGDYNEQFF. CDR3 coding DNA: TGTGCCAGCAGCGTCTATCGGGGGGGCGATTACAATGAGCAGTTCTTC. Variable domain in full (rest from reference TRBV7-3 and TRBJ2-1): GAGVSQTPSNKVTEKGKYVELRCDPISGHTALYWYRQSLGQGPEFLIYFQGTGAADDSGLPNDRFFAVRPEGSVSTLKIQRTERGDSAVYLCASSVYRGGDYNEQFFGPGTRLTVL.

The CDR3 nucleotides read TGCAGTGCTAGCAGGGTGGTGGAGACCCAGTACTTC. It specifies CSASRVVETQYF. The chain carries TRBV20-1 and TRBJ2-5; weak D call: TRBD1 (5 bases). Germline CDR1 is DFQATT and CDR2 is SNEGSKA (reference sequence). V was clipped by 3 bases and J by 5 bases, with 10 bases between them. The length of the CDR3 is 12 residues.

As concerns this clonotype: A junction end diverges from the germline sequence, so it may reflect a read error. The chain recombines TRBV24-1 with TRBJ1-5; no definite D call. The CDR3 is 13 residues long. Germline CDR1 is KGHDR and CDR2 is SFDVKD. The CDR3 sequence: CATSDSGNRPQHF. In DNA form, the CDR3 reads TGTGCCACCAGTGATAGCGGGAATCGGCCCCAGCATTTT.

The rearrangement links TRBV7-6 to TRBJ2-1; D gene uncertain. The germline gives CDR1 SGHVS, CDR2 FNYEAQ. V was cut by 5 bases and J by 4 bases, with 9 bases left in between. The CDR3 contains 13 residues. CDR3 sequence (DNA): TGTGCCAGCAGCCCCGACCAATACAATGAGCAGTTCTTC. Translating gives CASSPDQYNEQFF.

This clonotype was recorded many times. This rearrangement joins TRBV27 to TRBJ2-7; D possibly corresponds to TRBD1 (5 bases). The CDR3 is 13 amino acids. V dropped 6 bases and J dropped 0 bases, with 9 bases sitting between them. CDR1 and CDR2 from the germline V gene are MNHEY and SMNVEV (reference sequence). CDR3 nucleotides: TGTGCCAGCAGCTTAGACAGCTCCTACGAGCAGTACTTC. It yields the protein CASSLDSSYEQYF.

The V gene is TRBV4-1, the J gene TRBJ2-1; 9 positions match TRBD2. CDR3 length: 16 amino acids. After removal of 3 bases from V and 4 bases from J, the junction contained 7 bases not matched to a gene. CDR1 and CDR2 from the germline V gene are MGHRA and YSYEKL. In DNA form, the CDR3 reads TGCGCCAGCAGCCAGCGCCTTGCGGGGGGGTACAATGAGCAGTTCTTC. This encodes CASSQRLAGGYNEQFF.

J is TRBJ2-7 and V is TRBV7-2; D remains unclear. V lost 5 bases and J 5 bases, leaving 16 bases between the germline ends. CDR1 is SGHTA and CDR2 is FQGNSA in the germline V gene. CDR3 length: 14 amino acids. The CDR3 region has the DNA TGTGCCAGCAGCCCCCGTAATGTACCCAACGAGCAGTACTTC. Translating gives CASSPRNVPNEQYF.

Only a few counts were recorded for this clonotype. The chain uses TRBV5-7 and TRBJ2-7; no clear D gene. TRBV5-7 is an open reading frame whose function is uncertain. The germline V and J ends were trimmed by 5 bases and 2 bases, with 20 bases remaining between them. The CDR3 is made up of 16 amino acids. CDR3 residues: CASSFGNVSETYEQYF. CDR3 DNA sequence: TGTGCCAGCAGTTTTGGAAATGTATCCGAGACCTACGAGCAGTACTTC.

This clonotype was counted ten times or more. The chain uses TRBV4-2 and TRBJ2-1, with a weak D call TRBD1 (5 bases). CDR1 and CDR2 (germline): LGHNA, YNFKEQ. Trimming removed 4 bases at V and 6 bases at J, with 7 bases between. The CDR3 spans 12 residues. This CDR3 is CASSPTGNEQFF. CDR3 sequence (DNA): TGTGCCAGCAGCCCTACAGGCAATGAGCAGTTCTTC.

The table lists this clonotype with many counts. The chain is built from TRBV5-1 and TRBJ2-1; D gene uncertain. The CDR3 sequence is 13 residues long. Trimming removed 1 base from V and 4 bases from J, with 6 bases in between. Per germline, CDR1 SGHRS and CDR2 YFSETQ. CDR3 region: CASSLRQYNEQFF. DNA of the CDR3: TGCGCCAGCAGCTTGCGGCAGTACAATGAGCAGTTCTTC.

The chain combines TRBV29-1 with TRBJ2-7; D not certain. V was trimmed by 2 bases and J by 6 bases, leaving 8 bases between them. Germline assignment: CDR1 SQVTM and CDR2 ANQGSEA. The CDR3 runs 11 residues. The CDR3 spells CSVEILGEQYF. For the CDR3, the DNA is TGCAGCGTTGAAATTTTAGGCGAGCAGTACTTC.

This clonotype was counted between two and nine times. The chain carries TRBV24-1 and TRBJ2-7; 7 bases fit TRBD2. The CDR3 covers 16 residues. With V trimmed by 2 bases and J by 4 bases, 10 bases remained unmatched. CDR1 and CDR2 from the germline V gene are KGHDR and SFDVKD. The CDR3 loop is CATSDSFGGRSYEQYF. CDR3 sequence (DNA): TGTGCCACCAGTGATTCGTTTGGCGGGAGATCTTACGAGCAGTACTTC.